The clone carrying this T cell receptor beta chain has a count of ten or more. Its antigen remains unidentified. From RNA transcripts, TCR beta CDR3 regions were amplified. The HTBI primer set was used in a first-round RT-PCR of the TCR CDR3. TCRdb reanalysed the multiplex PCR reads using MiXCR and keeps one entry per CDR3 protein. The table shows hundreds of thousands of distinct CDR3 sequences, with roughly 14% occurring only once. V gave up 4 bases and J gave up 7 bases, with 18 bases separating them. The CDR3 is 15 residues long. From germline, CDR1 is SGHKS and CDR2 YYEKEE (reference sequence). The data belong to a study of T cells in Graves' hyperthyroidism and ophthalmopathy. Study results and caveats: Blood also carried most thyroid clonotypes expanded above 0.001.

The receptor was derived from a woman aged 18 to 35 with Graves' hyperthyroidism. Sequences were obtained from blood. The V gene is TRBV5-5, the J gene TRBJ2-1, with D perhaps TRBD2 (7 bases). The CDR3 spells CASSPTGWEGNEQFF. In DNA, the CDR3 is TGTGCCAGCAGCCCAACAGGGTGGGAGGGGAATGAGCAGTTCTTC.